These 24 T cell receptor beta chains came from one sample sequenced in a study of T cell responses to AZD1222 COVID-19 vaccine (TCRdb year 2021). The method behind the library was the immunoSEQ multiplex PCR assay. TCRdb's version of the immuneACCESS table is confined to in-frame rearrangements and falls short of the full clone set. An unresolved V gene accounts for under half of the shortfall where checked; the remainder is of unknown origin. The sample table lists some 110,000 clones, approximately 92% of them with a count of one. The ten largest clones represent around 3.1% of the sample. The time point label on this specimen signifies: baseline before first vaccination. Here the sequenced sample was peripheral blood, taken on day 0 of AZD1222 vaccination. These receptor sequences come from an adult in good health.

The chain employs TRBV4-1 and TRBJ1-2, with TRBD1 identical over 7 bases. Trimming cost V 3 bases and J 8 bases; bases outside gene matches: 9. Per germline, CDR1 MGHRA and CDR2 YSYEKL. This CDR3 is built from 14 residues. CDR3 DNA sequence: TGCGCCAGCAGCCAGGCCAACAGACAGGGCGGCTACACCTTC. It is translated as CASSQANRQGGYTF.

This chain joins TRBV27 and TRBJ1-1; D is perhaps TRBD1 (6 bases). Trimming left V 5 bases short and J 4 bases short, with 14 bases between. The CDR3 runs 14 residues. CDR1 and CDR2 (germline): MNHEY, SMNVEV (reference sequence). CDR3 sequence reads: CASSPQGFGTEAFF. The DNA for the CDR3 is TGTGCCAGCAGTCCACAGGGTTTTGGCACTGAAGCTTTCTTT.

The J gene is TRBJ1-5, the V gene TRBV28; the D gene is possibly TRBD1 (5 bases). Germline CDR1 is MDHEN and CDR2 is SYDVKM. CDR3 length: 14 amino acids. Trimming stripped 5 bases from V and 15 bases from J, with 23 bases between. This CDR3 reads CASSTGPFFFVLHF. The CDR3 bases are TGTGCCAGCAGTACGGGACCTTTTTTCTTCGTGTTGCATTTT. Full variable domain (outside the CDR3, taken from reference TRBV28 and TRBJ1-5): DVKVTQSSRYLVKRTGEKVFLECVQDMDHENMFWYRQDPGLGLRLIYFSYDVKMKEKGDIPEGYSVSREKKERFSLILESASTNQTSMYLCASSTGPFFFVLHFGDGTRLSIL.

V usage is TRBV5-1 and J usage is TRBJ2-7; tentative D call: TRBD1 (8 bases). Trimming cost V 4 bases and J 4 bases, with 18 bases left between them. This CDR3 comprises 15 residues. Germline assignment: CDR1 SGHRS and CDR2 YFSETQ. The CDR3 reads CASSPGQGGLYEQYF. The CDR3 DNA follows: TGCGCCAGCAGCCCCGGACAGGGAGGGCTATACGAGCAGTACTTC. Based on the CDR3 plus reference TRBV5-1 and TRBJ2-7, the full variable domain is KAGVTQTPRYLIKTRGQQVTLSCSPISGHRSVSWYQQTPGQGLQFLFEYFSETQRNKGNFPGRFSGRQFSNSRSEMNVSTLELGDSALYLCASSPGQGGLYEQYFGPGTRLTVT.

J is TRBJ2-1 and V is TRBV5-1; D remains unclear. V gave up 0 bases and J gave up 8 bases, with 9 bases separating them. This CDR3 is 13 amino acids long. From germline, CDR1 is SGHRS and CDR2 YFSETQ. The chain's CDR3 is CASSLASYYEQFF. DNA for the CDR3: TGCGCCAGCAGCTTGGCCTCTTACTATGAGCAGTTCTTC. Filled out from reference TRBV5-1 and TRBJ2-1, the complete variable domain reads KAGVTQTPRYLIKTRGQQVTLSCSPISGHRSVSWYQQTPGQGLQFLFEYFSETQRNKGNFPGRFSGRQFSNSRSEMNVSTLELGDSALYLCASSLASYYEQFFGPGTRLTVL.

CDR3 residues: CASSSPGGSLRETQYF. The CDR3 DNA follows: TGTGCCAGCAGCTCCCCTGGCGGGAGTCTTAGGGAGACCCAGTACTTC. The V call is TRBV7-2, the J call TRBJ2-5, with TRBD2 identical over 7 bases. V gave up 4 bases and J gave up 5 bases; unmatched junction bases: 13. CDR1 is SGHTA and CDR2 is FQGNSA in the germline V gene. This CDR3 is built from 16 residues.

V usage is TRBV5-6 and J usage is TRBJ2-2; 8 bases are a match to TRBD1. The CDR3 totals 14 residues. V was pared by 3 bases and J by 7 bases, with 5 bases of the junction left unmatched. In germline, CDR1 is SGHDT, CDR2 YYEEEE. CDR3 sequence (DNA): TGTGCCAGCAGCTCGGACAGGGTCCACGGGGAGCTGTTTTTT. This sequence encodes CASSSDRVHGELFF.

V and J are TRBV6-2 or TRBV6-3 and TRBJ2-6, with D possibly TRBD1 on 5 matching bases. The CDR3 has 15 amino acids. Trimming took 6 bases from V and 4 from J, leaving 13 bases between them. Germline V gene data show CDR1 as MNHEY and CDR2 as SVGEGT. In DNA, the CDR3 is TGTGCCAGCAGCCCTCCAGGGTCCGGGGCCAACGTCCTGACTTTC. Its translation is CASSPPGSGANVLTF.

This clone was observed once. The junction does not match germline at one end; this may be a read error. The chain carries TRBV14 and TRBJ2-7; D is unclear. CDR1 is SGHDN, CDR2 FVKESK, per germline. The CDR3 sequence is 12 residues long. CDR3 in amino acids: CVSSQDTYEQYF. In DNA, the CDR3 is TGTGTCAGCAGCCAAGACACCTACGAGCAGTACTTC.

The chain couples TRBV7-2 to TRBJ2-5; 7 bases agree with TRBD2. The CDR3 runs to 15 residues. Trimming cost V 4 bases and J 4 bases; bases outside gene matches: 9. Germline CDR1 reads SGHTA; CDR2 reads FQGNSA. The CDR3 DNA follows: TGTGCCAGCAGCTCGTTCCAGCGGGGAGGAGAGACCCAGTACTTC. Translation: CASSSFQRGGETQYF.

This rearrangement joins TRBV3-1 (or the pseudogene TRBV3-2) to TRBJ2-3; 7 bases fit TRBD1. This CDR3 has 19 residues. Germline loops: CDR1 LGHDT, CDR2 YNNKEL (reference sequence). The V segment lost 1 base and the J segment 1 base; nucleotides outside the gene matches: 14. This CDR3 is CASSQGKMGDQGGTDTQYF. The DNA of the CDR3 is TGTGCCAGCAGCCAAGGTAAAATGGGAGATCAGGGGGGCACAGATACGCAGTATTTT.

The chain has TRBV7-2 and TRBJ2-7, with 8 bases aligning to TRBD1. The CDR3 contains 14 residues. Looked up from germline, CDR1 is SGHTA and CDR2 is FQGNSA. Germline trimming cut 6 bases from V and 2 bases from J; bases unmatched to any gene: 6. The CDR3 bases are TGTGCCAGCAGAGCAGACAGGGGAGCCTACGAGCAGTACTTC. As protein: CASRADRGAYEQYF.

The chain employs TRBV11-2 and TRBJ1-4, with 7 bases that match TRBD1. Germline CDR1 SGHAT, CDR2 FQNNGV. This CDR3 spans 14 amino acids. The trim removed 3 bases at V and 3 bases at J, leaving 1 base unmatched. The DNA of the CDR3 is TGTGCCAGCAGCTTGACAGGGCCTAATGAAAAACTGTTTTTT. Its protein product is CASSLTGPNEKLFF.

This clone was counted once. V usage is TRBV10-3 and J usage is TRBJ1-1, with TRBD1 matching over 9 bases. CDR3 size: 14 residues. The V gene end was trimmed by 6 bases and the J gene end by 4 bases; junction bases not matched to a gene: 6. Germline loops: CDR1 ENHRY, CDR2 SYGVKD. CDR3 loop: CAISEQGAATEAFF. CDR3 DNA: TGTGCCATCAGCGAACAGGGGGCGGCCACTGAAGCTTTCTTT.

The chain carries TRBV20-1 and TRBJ2-7; D ambiguous. Trimming stripped 6 bases from V and 4 bases from J, with 10 bases between. The length of the CDR3 is 11 residues. Germline assignment: CDR1 DFQATT and CDR2 SNEGSKA (reference sequence). The CDR3 DNA reads as TGCAGTGCGATAACAGAGTACGAGCAGTACTTC. Translated, it gives CSAITEYEQYF.

The chain is built from TRBV27 and TRBJ2-7, with unresolved D. The CDR3 spans 15 residues. The germline CDR1 and CDR2 sequences are MNHEY and SMNVEV (reference sequence). Trimming pared 5 bases from V and 4 bases from J, leaving 18 bases between. The CDR3 nucleotides read TGTGCCAGCAGTCCAGATACCGTTGGCTGGTACGAGCAGTACTTC. Protein: CASSPDTVGWYEQYF.

The chain couples TRBV28 to TRBJ2-7; either TRBD1 or TRBD2 may supply D (7 bases each). The CDR3 totals 16 residues. The germline gives CDR1 MDHEN, CDR2 SYDVKM. V shed 5 bases and J shed 3 bases, with 20 bases lying between them. CDR3 in DNA: TGTGCCAGCAGTCGACCGTTCAGGGGGGGTAACTACGAGCAGTACTTC. This sequence encodes CASSRPFRGGNYEQYF.

V and J are TRBV27 and TRBJ1-4, with D uncertain. The V end was cut by 2 bases, the J end by 7 bases, with 11 bases between. Germline CDR1 and CDR2: MNHEY and SMNVEV (reference sequence). The CDR3 runs to 14 residues. CDR3 in amino acids: CASSLTSLGEKLFF. For the CDR3, the DNA is TGTGCCAGCAGTTTAACCTCTTTAGGTGAAAAACTGTTTTTT.

CDR3 protein: CASSSYSGVETEAFF. DNA for the CDR3: TGTGCCAGCAGCTCTTACTCGGGAGTCGAAACTGAAGCTTTCTTT. The chain carries TRBV5-4 and TRBJ1-1; D not certain. The germline gives CDR1 SGHNT, CDR2 YYREEE (reference sequence). The CDR3 is made up of 15 amino acids. V dropped 3 bases and J dropped 5 bases, with 17 bases sitting between them.

The V gene is TRBV7-9, the J gene TRBJ1-4; D unresolved. The CDR3 spans 14 residues. V dropped 1 base and J dropped 2 bases, with 5 bases sitting between them. Germline V gene data show CDR1 as SEHNR and CDR2 as FQNEAQ (reference sequence). Here the CDR3 reads CASSLDRTNEKLFF. In DNA, the CDR3 is TGTGCCAGCAGCTTAGATCGGACTAATGAAAAACTGTTTTTT.

The V call is TRBV28, the J call TRBJ2-7; D is unclear. CDR1 and CDR2 (germline): MDHEN, SYDVKM. V was shortened by 6 bases and J by 0 bases, with 9 bases between the two germline ends. CDR3 size: 13 residues. The CDR3 region has the DNA TGTGCCAGCAGCCCCCCTGACTCCTACGAGCAGTACTTC. Translated: CASSPPDSYEQYF.

The J gene is TRBJ2-5, the V gene TRBV7-3; TRBD2 matches at 10 bases. Germline V gene data show CDR1 as SGHTA and CDR2 as FQGTGA. Trimming cost V 0 bases and J 2 bases; bases outside gene matches: 6. CDR3 length: 17 amino acids. CDR3 in DNA: TGTGCCAGCAGCTTAACAGGGCTAGCGGGGGTTCAAGAGACCCAGTACTTC. Translated: CASSLTGLAGVQETQYF. The complete variable domain, with remaining parts taken from reference TRBV7-3 and TRBJ2-5, reads GAGVSQTPSNKVTEKGKYVELRCDPISGHTALYWYRQSLGQGPEFLIYFQGTGAADDSGLPNDRFFAVRPEGSVSTLKIQRTERGDSAVYLCASSLTGLAGVQETQYFGPGTRLLVL.

V is TRBV28 and J is TRBJ1-1, with D perhaps matching TRBD1 (5 bases). V lost 6 bases and J 7 bases, leaving 15 bases between the germline ends. The CDR3 covers 13 residues. Germline assignment: CDR1 MDHEN and CDR2 SYDVKM. The chain's CDR3 is CASSHQGAIEAFF. The CDR3 coding sequence is TGTGCCAGCAGCCACCAGGGCGCGATTGAAGCTTTCTTT.

The chain recombines TRBV7-3 with TRBJ2-5; D is possibly TRBD2 (6 bases). From germline, CDR1 is SGHTA and CDR2 FQGTGA. The CDR3 length is 13 residues. Trimming cost V 4 bases and J 3 bases, with 9 bases left between them. CDR3 sequence (DNA): TGTGCCAGCAGCTCCGGGACTGAAGAGACCCAGTACTTC. This codes for CASSSGTEETQYF.